The following is a T cell receptor (beta chain) sequence with its context. Its specificity is not known. In the PCR, 60 Vbeta and 13 Jbeta primers were used. The data were produced by immunoSEQ multiplex PCR, yet TCRdb's version contains in-frame clones alone and is incomplete. The sample records tens of thousands of clones, roughly 82% being singletons. This sample was taken from a study of cytomegalovirus exposure and HLA in healthy donors. Study findings and constraints: Most CMV-associated TCR beta chains appeared HLA-restricted in a later analysis. Segments of the TCR beta V type were, in most cases, productive about 90% or about 30% of the time in an earlier analysis.

The sequencing sample was made of PBMCs. The sequence derives from a man younger than 40 in good health and CMV-seronegative.

The CDR3 nucleotides read TGTGCCAGCAGTTCCCGACAGGGGGCTGAAGCTTTCTTT. Residues: CASSSRQGAEAFF. The chain links TRBV6-5 to TRBJ1-1, with TRBD1 matching over 9 bases. The J segment lost 6 bases and the V segment lost 4 bases, leaving 3 bases of the junction unmatched. Looked up from germline, CDR1 is MNHEY and CDR2 is SVGAGI. The CDR3 runs to 13 residues.